The clone carrying this TCR beta chain was seen only a few times. Its matching antigen is unknown. These data belong to a study of CD8 T cells in ankylosing spondylitis. Study-wide results and caveats: Ankylosing spondylitis blood appeared to carry a characteristic TCR beta motif of under ten highly homologous variants.

TCRdb called the 5' RACE reads again in MiXCR, with one record for every CDR3 protein. This sample yields about 340,000 distinct CDR3 sequences, of which under 15% are seen a single time; 0.95% to 1.4% belongs to the top ten. Sequencing input: blood, either unsorted or a sorted T cell fraction (not recorded which). The sequence was obtained from a male donor with ankylosing spondylitis or in good health (not recorded which).

In DNA, the CDR3 is TGTGCCAGCAGCAAAGGCGCAGGGGTCTTCCACGAGCAGTACTTC. Protein sequence: CASSKGAGVFHEQYF. The genes are TRBV21-1 and TRBJ2-7; the D call TRBD1 from the table was never checked on the DNA. TRBV21-1 is tagged as a pseudogene. This CDR3 has 15 amino acids.